What follows is one T cell receptor (beta chain) and its context. Its specific antigen is unknown. The sample holds no much larger clone one base away, and base qualities are not on file. The receptor library was made with the immunoSEQ multiplex PCR assay. For the multiplex PCR, a mixture combining 60 forward primers for TCR Vbeta segments and 13 reverse primers for TCR Jbeta segments was used. Amplification of the CDR3 region of rearranged TCR beta genes was performed with a multiplex PCR assay on genomic DNA. The Illumina HiSeq System was used to sequence the amplified TCR beta libraries as 87-base-pair reads. In the paper's pipeline: In a later analysis, some 80 million unique TCR beta chains were counted across the roughly 700 repertoires, and around 11 million of these chains were shared by at least two donors. A nearest-neighbor algorithm error-corrected the raw reads and collapsed the reads into unique sequences, merging closely related sequences to remove PCR and sequencing errors. V, D and J gene segments were assigned by aligning CDR3 sequences to IMGT reference sequences. Each retained sequence needed at least a six-nucleotide match to both a V gene segment and a J gene segment. A rearrangement was called productive if the CDR3 had no stop codons and remained in frame with V and J, and every other rearrangement was called non-productive. CDR3 was defined by IMGT convention, running from the second conserved V-encoded cysteine to the conserved J-encoded phenylalanine. The earlier analysis of some 540 of the donors excluded any sequence lacking an unambiguous match to a single V gene segment. In an earlier analysis of around 590 of the donors, a V segment was called functional when productive rearrangements were above 56.7%, and segregating when the standard deviation between donors exceeded 5%. A statistical classification framework was built to diagnose cytomegalovirus status from the catalog of TCR beta chain sequences. In a later analysis, V and J genes were assigned by comparing TCR nucleotide sequences against IMGT/GENE-DB human TR gene sequences. Using the TCRdist pipeline, a later analysis assigned CDR3 sequences along with most-parsimonious VDJ recombination scenarios. In a later analysis, each TCR beta chain was defined by its CDR3 amino acid sequence together with its V-gene family, and reads lacking a unique V-gene family were excluded. A later analysis removed 592 highly shared, low-generation-probability nucleotide sequences to deal with suspected cross-contamination and a sequencing artifact. In a later analysis, a clonal expansion index was calculated for each public chain from normalized within-repertoire ranks of inferred template counts. Generation probabilities in a later analysis came from a VDJ recombination model fitted to out-of-frame rearrangements, and those results were checked against IGoR. In a later analysis, hypergeometric tests were used to score TCR-TCR, TCR-HLA and TCR-CMV co-occurrence, with a repertoire-size bias correction applied to TCR pairs. In a later analysis, false discovery rates were estimated by permuting HLA or CMV assignments 20 times. A later analysis grouped co-occurring TCRs with DBSCAN, adding TCRdist sequence similarity when clustering within HLA-allele-positive subsets. Repertoires with fewer than 30,000 or more than 120,000 public chains, plus five repertoires with anomalous nucleotide sharing, were excluded from co-occurrence clustering. TCRdb holds this immuneACCESS table with in-frame rearrangements only. Some clones are missing; in checked studies, unresolved V genes explain under half, and the rest has no known cause. V, J and clone size are those of that table, while D and trimming were read from the DNA. Within this sample are under 70,000 clones, with roughly 88% of them counted one time only. The ten largest clones add up to 1.5% to 2% of the sample.

The cohort was made up of approximately 670 healthy bone marrow donors. Cohort members were all nominally healthy when sampled, although unrecorded immune exposures were likely present. The donor tested CMV seronegative, placing the donor among the 350 to 400 seronegative members of the cohort. A peripheral blood sample was provided by each donor, and peripheral blood mononuclear cells were used for TCR beta sequencing. Genomic DNA extraction from the blood cell samples was performed with the Qiagen DNeasy Blood Extraction Kit. The data were taken from a study of cytomegalovirus exposure and HLA in healthy donors (TCRdb year 2017). Concerning the study at large: An earlier analysis of several hundred of the donors reported approximately 280 Gb of sequence data and approximately 120 million unique TCR beta sequences obtained from some 200 million T cells. About 330 gigabases of sequencing data and around 85 million unique TCR sequences made up an early release that covered approximately 650 HLA-typed donors. All discovery cohort repertoires had been generated on a single sequencing platform. Four to six DR-DQ haplotypes were handled as single units for association and clustering, since linkage in the cohort was strong. High-throughput TCR immunosequencing, statistical association of individual TCRs with disease status, and machine learning were combined to predict cytomegalovirus infection status. A later analysis re-examined previously published TCR beta repertoires from 600 to 700 donors and added high-resolution HLA genotyping to investigate patterns of TCR occurrence. The number of donors typed differed by locus, with roughly 629-640 for A, B, C, DRB1 and DQB1, approximately 500 for DQA1, over 600 for DPA1, and about 450 for DPB1. Of the approximately 400 genotyped donors, roughly 76% were placed in the genetic ancestry cluster associated with self-reported Caucasian donors. The aim of the study was to test whether cataloging public T cell receptors could identify signatures of past pathogen exposure. HLA typing covered class I and class II loci at four-digit resolution. Donor age, sex, ethnicity and CMV serostatus were collected together with the repertoire data. In a later genetic analysis, genome-wide SNP genotypes for about 55% of the roughly 670 donors were used, and that subset was treated as a discovery cohort. Among some 400 genotyped donors of the cohort, an average of roughly 230,000 unique TCR beta nucleotide sequences was sequenced per donor, of which about 20% were non-productive. Rather than using new phenotypic data, the later analysis identified candidate immune exposures from TCR beta sequences and from how often those sequences occurred across donors. Besides the first cohort of some 670 subjects, a separate validation cohort made up of 120 or so different subjects was used. In an earlier analysis of a few hundred of the donors, high-throughput TCR beta sequencing was used to judge whether each TCR beta V gene segment behaved as functional or pseudogenic. Using immunosequencing, the study profiled T cell repertoires from fewer than 850 subjects and related those repertoires to cytomegalovirus serostatus. Findings and caveats that apply to the study as a whole: A cluster of highly shared sequence variants was judged likely to represent a technical artifact of the sequencing pipeline. In a later genetic analysis, fewer N-insertions in productive TCRs were reported among donors in an Asian-associated ancestry cluster than the roughly 710-donor mean. Linkage disequilibrium might explain the correlated functional status among segregating V segments, but an unknown experimental factor could not be ruled out. For the cohort, immune exposure information was limited to CMV serostatus. In a later analysis, TCR association rates were found to vary across HLA loci, with the most associated TCRs seen for DRB1 alleles and the fewest for HLA-C alleles. The 87-base-pair reads could not distinguish some IMGT-functional V segments, including TRBV6-2 and TRBV6-3, so those segments were excluded. The authors suggested that the approach could potentially be generalized to other disease states and immunological phenotypes. The earlier analysis of 587 of the donors excluded some 15 rarely observed V segments, including chromosome 9 orphons, because counts were too low. A further reported finding was that TCR beta sequences accurately predicted the HLA-A and HLA-B alleles for most subjects in the first cohort. While some public TCRs were present in many individuals, most TCR sequences turned up only very rarely across donors. In a later analysis, several top co-occurrence clusters were reported to appear linked to parvovirus B19, influenza, CMV and Epstein-Barr virus. Specific HLA alleles were associated with 16,951 TCR beta sequences at a false discovery rate of 0.05 in a later analysis. Compared with equally common non-associated chains, HLA-associated TCR beta chains in a later analysis were more clonally expanded and had lower generation probabilities. A later analysis found that most CMV-associated TCR beta chains appeared HLA-restricted, with HLA associations seemingly driven largely by CMV exposure. Cytomegalovirus status was reported to be diagnosed by the classifier with high specificity and sensitivity in both the original and validation cohorts. In the study, some 160 TCR beta chains were listed as associated with cytomegalovirus. The cohort was sequenced for TCR beta chains only, and without alpha or paired-chain data the features that could be detected were limited. A few of the identified cytomegalovirus-associated TCR beta chains were confirmed in vitro to be specific for cytomegalovirus antigens. A later genetic analysis associated a missense DCLRE1C variant with V-gene and J-gene trimming of TCR beta chains, and an independent cohort replicated the association. Because some donors lacked HLA typing at each locus, the association tests relied only on the typed subset. Strong co-occurrence of HLA alleles, especially DR and DQ, made assigning TCR associations to individual alleles difficult. Presence/absence analyses assumed roughly uniform sequencing depth across donors, an assumption that may not hold. An earlier analysis of around 600 of the donors showed that most TCR beta V segments appeared in productive rearrangements either about 87% or about 30% of the time, which broadly matched IMGT annotations.

From the germline V gene (reference sequence), CDR1 is MNHNY and CDR2 is SVGAGI. The CDR3 numbers 16 residues from cysteine through phenylalanine. Of the read, only the CDR3 DNA is kept; its 48 bases are in frame from base 1. Here V drops 6 bases and J drops 4 bases, and the junction holds 10 bases not matched to any gene. This receptor was identified in a woman in her thirties in good health and CMV-seronegative. The rearranged segments are TRBV6-6 and TRBJ2-1, and 9 bases in between align with TRBD2. Material for sequencing was PBMCs. The CDR3 protein: CASSRSGSGGYNEQFF. The bases read TGTGCCAGCAGCCGGTCCGGTAGCGGGGGATACAATGAGCAGTTCTTC.